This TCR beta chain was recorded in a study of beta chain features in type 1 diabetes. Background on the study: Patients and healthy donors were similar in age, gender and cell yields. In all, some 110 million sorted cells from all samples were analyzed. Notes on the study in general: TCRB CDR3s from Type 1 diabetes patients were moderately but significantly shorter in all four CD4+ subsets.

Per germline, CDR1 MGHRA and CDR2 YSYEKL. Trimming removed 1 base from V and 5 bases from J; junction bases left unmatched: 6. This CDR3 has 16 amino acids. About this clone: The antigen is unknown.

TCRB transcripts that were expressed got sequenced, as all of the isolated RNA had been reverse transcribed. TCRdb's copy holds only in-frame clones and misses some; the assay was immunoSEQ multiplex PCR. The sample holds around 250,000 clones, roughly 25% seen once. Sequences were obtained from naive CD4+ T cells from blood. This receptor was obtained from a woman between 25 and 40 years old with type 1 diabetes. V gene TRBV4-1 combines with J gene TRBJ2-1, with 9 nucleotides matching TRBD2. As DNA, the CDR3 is TGCGCCAGCAGCCAAGTCCGACTAGCGGCAGACAATGAGCAGTTCTTC. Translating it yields CASSQVRLAADNEQFF.